This section outlines one T cell receptor (beta chain) sequence together with its context. The entry originates in a study of technical replicates of blood from several donors. The CDR3 contains 15 residues. V lost 6 bases and J lost 7; bases outside the gene matches: 11. From germline, CDR1 is SQVTM and CDR2 ANQGSEA. Profiling relied on immunoSEQ multiplex PCR, and the TCRdb table lists in-frame clones only, not all of them. The table shows about 97,000 clones, with around 96% occurring only once. The chain uses TRBV29-1 and TRBJ2-2; 10 nucleotides align to TRBD1. The sequencing input was T cells isolated from PBMCs. This sequence originates from a human donor in good health. The CDR3 DNA reads TGCAGCGTCGTCGGACAGGGGGGACGGAACGGGGAGCTGTTTTTT. It yields the protein CSVVGQGGRNGELFF.